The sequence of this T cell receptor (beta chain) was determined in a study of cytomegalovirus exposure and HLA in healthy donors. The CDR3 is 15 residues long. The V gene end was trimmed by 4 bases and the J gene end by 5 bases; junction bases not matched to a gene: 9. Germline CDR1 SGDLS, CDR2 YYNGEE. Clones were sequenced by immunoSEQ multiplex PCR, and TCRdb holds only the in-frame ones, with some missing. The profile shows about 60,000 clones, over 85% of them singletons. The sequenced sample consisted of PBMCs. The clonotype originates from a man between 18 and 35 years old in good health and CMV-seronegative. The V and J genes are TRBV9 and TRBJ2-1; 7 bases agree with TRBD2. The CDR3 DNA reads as TGTGCCAGCAGCAAACTAGCGAAACCGGACAATGAGCAGTTCTTC. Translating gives CASSKLAKPDNEQFF.